This TCR beta chain was recorded in a study of T cell clonotyping in hematopoietic cell transplantation. Notes on the study in general: At the given depth, recipient repertoires were over 97% de novo clonotypes. After transplant, recipient diversity fell while pathologically expanded clonotypes grew through day 180.

Trimming removed 3 bases from V and 5 bases from J; junction bases left unmatched: 5. This CDR3 spans 15 amino acids. Germline CDR1 is ENHRY and CDR2 is SYGVKD. Method: immunoSEQ multiplex PCR; TCRdb's copy keeps in-frame clones and lacks some. This repertoire shows about 44,000 clones, roughly 94% found once; its top ten account for approximately 0.85%. Comment on this clone: Its antigen is unknown.

The receptor comes from a woman between 50 and 59 years old in good health. Some clones in this sample may be carry-over from other donors' samples. The material sequenced was peripheral blood mononuclear cells. The V gene is TRBV10-3, the J gene TRBJ1-5; 9 bases line up with TRBD1. CDR3 bases: TGTGCCATCAGTGATTCTGACAGGGGGTATCAGCCCCAGCATTTT. Encoded protein: CAISDSDRGYQPQHF.